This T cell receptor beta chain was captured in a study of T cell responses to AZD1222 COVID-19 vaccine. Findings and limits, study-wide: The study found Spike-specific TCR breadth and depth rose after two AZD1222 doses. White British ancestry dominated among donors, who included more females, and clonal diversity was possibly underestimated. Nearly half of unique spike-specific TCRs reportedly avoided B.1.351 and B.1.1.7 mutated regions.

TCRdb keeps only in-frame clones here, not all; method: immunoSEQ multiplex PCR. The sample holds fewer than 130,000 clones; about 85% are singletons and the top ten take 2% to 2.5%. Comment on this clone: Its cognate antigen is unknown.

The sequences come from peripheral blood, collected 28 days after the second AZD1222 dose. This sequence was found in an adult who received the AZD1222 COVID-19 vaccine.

The CDR3 is CASSLVGLAGTYEQYF. The CDR3 coding sequence is TGTGCCAGCAGCTTGGTCGGACTAGCGGGGACCTACGAGCAGTACTTC. V is TRBV5-6 and J is TRBJ2-7, with 12 nucleotides matching TRBD2. The CDR3 consists of 16 residues. Germline CDR1 and CDR2: SGHDT and YYEEEE. Trimming cost V 0 bases and J 2 bases; bases outside gene matches: 3. The complete variable domain, with remaining parts taken from reference TRBV5-6 and TRBJ2-7, reads DAGVTQSPTHLIKTRGQQVTLRCSPKSGHDTVSWYQQALGQGPQFIFQYYEEEERQRGNFPDRFSGHQFPNYSSELNVNALLLGDSALYLCASSLVGLAGTYEQYFGPGTRLTVT.